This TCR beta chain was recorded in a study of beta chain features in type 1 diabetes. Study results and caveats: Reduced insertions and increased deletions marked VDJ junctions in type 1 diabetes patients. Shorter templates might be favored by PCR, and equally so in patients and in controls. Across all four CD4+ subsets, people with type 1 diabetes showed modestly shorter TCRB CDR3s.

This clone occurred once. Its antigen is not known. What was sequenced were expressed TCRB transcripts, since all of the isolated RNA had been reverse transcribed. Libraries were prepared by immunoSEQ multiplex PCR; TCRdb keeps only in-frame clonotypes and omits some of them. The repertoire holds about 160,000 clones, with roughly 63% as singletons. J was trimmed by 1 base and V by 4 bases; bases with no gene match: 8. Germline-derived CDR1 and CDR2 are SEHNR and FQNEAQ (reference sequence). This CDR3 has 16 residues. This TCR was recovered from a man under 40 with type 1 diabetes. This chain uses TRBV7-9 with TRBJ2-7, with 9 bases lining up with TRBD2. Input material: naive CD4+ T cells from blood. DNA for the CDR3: TGTGCCAGCAGCTCCCGGCTAGCGGGGAAATCCTACGAGCAGTACTTC. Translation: CASSSRLAGKSYEQYF.